These T cell receptor beta chains were read from a single sample in a study of shared clonotypes between healthy human individuals. Some clones are missing from TCRdb's copy, which holds only in-frame ones; the method was immunoSEQ multiplex PCR. Of under 600,000 clones listed, about 96% are singletons. Specimen: naive CD4+ T cells sorted from blood. The source of these receptors is a woman in her twenties or thirties in good health. The CDR3 runs from the conserved cysteine through the conserved F or W. A D gene is named only where the DNA matches it firmly. Clone size appears in some rows only: once, few, many, or a class for an expanded clone.

CDR3 DNA | CDR3 protein | D gene | clone size | J gene | V gene
TGTGCCAGCAGCTCCCCAGGGGGCAGCTCTGGAAACACCATATATTTT | CASSSPGGSSGNTIYF | TRBD1 | . | TRBJ1-3 | TRBV7-9
TGTGCCAGCAGTGGACTAGCGGGAGGGCTTTCCTACAATGAGCAGTTCTTC | CASSGLAGGLSYNEQFF | TRBD2 | once | TRBJ2-1 | TRBV19
TGTGCCAGCAGCTTTTCCAATGCGAGGGGGTACTTC | CASSFSNARGYF | . | . | TRBJ2-7 | TRBV7-8
TGTGCCAGCAGCCCGTTACCTTCTAGCGTTCAGTTCTTC | CASSPLPSSVQFF | . | . | TRBJ2-1 | TRBV5-4
TGTGCCAGCAGTGAACAGGGGGTAAACTCTGGAAACACCATATATTTT | CASSEQGVNSGNTIYF | TRBD1 | . | TRBJ1-3 | TRBV2
TGTGCCAGCAGCCTGACTAGCGGGTTGGGCAATGAGCAGTTCTTC | CASSLTSGLGNEQFF | TRBD2 | . | TRBJ2-1 | TRBV27
TGCGCCAGCAGTGAATCGGGAGGGCCAGTTTCCGGGGAGCTGTTTTTT | CASSESGGPVSGELFF | TRBD2 | . | TRBJ2-2 | TRBV10-1
TGTGCCAGTAGTGGGACTGTATACAATGAGCAGTTCTTC | CASSGTVYNEQFF | . | . | TRBJ2-1 | TRBV19
TGCAGCGTTGAAGGCACTAGCGGTCAAGAGACCCAGTACTTC | CSVEGTSGQETQYF | TRBD2 | . | TRBJ2-5 | TRBV29-1
TGTGCCAGCAGCCCCGGGCGATCTGAAGCTTTCTTT | CASSPGRSEAFF | . | . | TRBJ1-1 | TRBV7-9